This TCR beta chain was sequenced during a study of blood T cell repertoires in COVID-19. Losses at the gene ends were 3 bases for V and 3 bases for J; bases not matched to a gene: 6. The CDR3 covers 16 residues. Per the germline V gene, CDR1 is KGHSH and CDR2 is LQKENI. Data came from immunoSEQ multiplex PCR; TCRdb stores just in-frame clones and leaves some out. The sample lists about 140,000 clones, more than 65% seen once, with 10% to 15% in the top ten. The clonotype was recovered from an older man with acute or convalescent COVID-19. The chain uses TRBV18 and TRBJ1-5; 9 bases align to TRBD1. The sequenced sample was peripheral blood. CDR3 bases: TGTGCCAGCTCACCGGCGGGACAGGGCGCCAATCAGCCCCAGCATTTT. Protein sequence: CASSPAGQGANQPQHF. The whole variable domain, filled in from reference TRBV18 and TRBJ1-5, reads NAGVMQNPRHLVRRRGQEARLRCSPMKGHSHVYWYRQLPEEGLKFMVYLQKENIIDESGMPKERFSAEFPKEGPSILRIQQVVRGDSAAYFCASSPAGQGANQPQHFGDGTRLSIL.